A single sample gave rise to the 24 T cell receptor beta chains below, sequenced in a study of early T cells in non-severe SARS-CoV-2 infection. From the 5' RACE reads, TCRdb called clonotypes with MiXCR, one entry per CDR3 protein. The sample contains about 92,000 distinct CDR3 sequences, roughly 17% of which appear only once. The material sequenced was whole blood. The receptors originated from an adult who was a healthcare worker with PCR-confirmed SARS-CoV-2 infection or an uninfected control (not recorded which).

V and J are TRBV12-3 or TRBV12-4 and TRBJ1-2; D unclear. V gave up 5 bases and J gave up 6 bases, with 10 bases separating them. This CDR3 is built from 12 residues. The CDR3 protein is CASSLPPNGYTF. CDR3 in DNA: TGTGCCAGCAGTCTCCCCCCCAATGGCTACACCTTC.

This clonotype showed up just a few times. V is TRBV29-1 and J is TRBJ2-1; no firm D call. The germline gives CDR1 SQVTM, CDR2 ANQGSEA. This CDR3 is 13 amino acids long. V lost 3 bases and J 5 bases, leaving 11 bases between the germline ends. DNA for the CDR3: TGCAGCGTTGAGGCAGAAACGAACAATGAGCAGTTCTTC. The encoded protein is CSVEAETNNEQFF.

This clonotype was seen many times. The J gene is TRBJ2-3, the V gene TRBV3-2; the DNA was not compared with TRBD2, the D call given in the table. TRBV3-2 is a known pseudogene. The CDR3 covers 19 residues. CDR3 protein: CASSQDPPSVAGEEDTQYF. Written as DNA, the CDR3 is TGTGCCAGCAGCCAAGATCCCCCTTCCGTTGCGGGGGAGGAAGATACGCAGTATTTT.

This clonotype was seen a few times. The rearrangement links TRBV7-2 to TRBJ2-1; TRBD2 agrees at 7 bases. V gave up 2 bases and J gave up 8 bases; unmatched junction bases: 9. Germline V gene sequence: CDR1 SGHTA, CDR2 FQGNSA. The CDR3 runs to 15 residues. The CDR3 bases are TGTGCCAGCAGCTTACGGCCGGGAGGTAGGGATGAGCAGTTCTTC. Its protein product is CASSLRPGGRDEQFF. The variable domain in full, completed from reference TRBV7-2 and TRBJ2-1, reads GAGVSQSPSNKVTEKGKDVELRCDPISGHTALYWYRQSLGQGLEFLIYFQGNSAPDKSGLPSDRFSAERTGGSVSTLTIQRTQQEDSAVYLCASSLRPGGRDEQFFGPGTRLTVL.

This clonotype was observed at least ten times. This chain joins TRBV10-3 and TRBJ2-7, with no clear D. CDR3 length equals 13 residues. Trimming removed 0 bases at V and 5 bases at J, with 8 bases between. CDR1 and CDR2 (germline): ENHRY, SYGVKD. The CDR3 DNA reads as TGTGCCATCAGTGAGTCTAGGTGGGACGAGCAGTACTTC. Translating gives CAISESRWDEQYF.

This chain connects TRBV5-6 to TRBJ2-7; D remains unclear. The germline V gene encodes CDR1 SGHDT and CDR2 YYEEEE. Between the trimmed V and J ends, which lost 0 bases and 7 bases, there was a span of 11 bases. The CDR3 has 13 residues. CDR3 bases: TGTGCCAGCAGCTTGGAGACCGCGTGGGAGCAGTACTTC. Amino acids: CASSLETAWEQYF.

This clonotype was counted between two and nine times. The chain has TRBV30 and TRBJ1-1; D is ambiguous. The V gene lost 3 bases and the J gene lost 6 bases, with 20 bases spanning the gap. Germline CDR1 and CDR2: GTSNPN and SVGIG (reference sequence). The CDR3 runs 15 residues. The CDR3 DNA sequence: TGTGCCTGGAGAAGACCCGCTTTACAATGGCCTGAAGCTTTCTTT. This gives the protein CAWRRPALQWPEAFF.

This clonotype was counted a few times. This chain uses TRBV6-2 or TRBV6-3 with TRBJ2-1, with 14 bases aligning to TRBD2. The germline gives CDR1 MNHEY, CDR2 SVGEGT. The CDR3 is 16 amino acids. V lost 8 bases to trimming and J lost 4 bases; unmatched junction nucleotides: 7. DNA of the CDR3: TGTGCCAGCCACGGGACTAGCGGGGGACTATACAATGAGCAGTTCTTC. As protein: CASHGTSGGLYNEQFF.

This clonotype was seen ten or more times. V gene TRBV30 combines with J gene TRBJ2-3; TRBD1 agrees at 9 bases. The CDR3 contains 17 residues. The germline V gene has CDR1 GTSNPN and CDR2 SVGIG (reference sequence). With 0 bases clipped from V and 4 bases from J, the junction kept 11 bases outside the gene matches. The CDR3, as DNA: TGTGCCTGGAGTGTAGCCGGACAGGGGACCTCCCCAGATACGCAGTATTTT. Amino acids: CAWSVAGQGTSPDTQYF. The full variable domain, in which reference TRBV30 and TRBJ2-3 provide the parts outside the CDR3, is SQTIHQWPATLVQPVGSPLSLECTVEGTSNPNLYWYRQAAGRGLQLLFYSVGIGQISSEVPQNLSASRPQDRQFILSSKKLLLSDSGFYLCAWSVAGQGTSPDTQYFGPGTRLTVL.

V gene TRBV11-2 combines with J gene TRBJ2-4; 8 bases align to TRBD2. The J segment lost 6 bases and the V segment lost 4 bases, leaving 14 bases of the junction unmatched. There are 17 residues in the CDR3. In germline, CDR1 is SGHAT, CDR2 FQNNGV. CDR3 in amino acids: CASSSWVAGPASNIQYF. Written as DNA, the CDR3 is TGTGCCAGCAGCTCCTGGGTAGCGGGACCTGCATCAAACATTCAGTACTTC.

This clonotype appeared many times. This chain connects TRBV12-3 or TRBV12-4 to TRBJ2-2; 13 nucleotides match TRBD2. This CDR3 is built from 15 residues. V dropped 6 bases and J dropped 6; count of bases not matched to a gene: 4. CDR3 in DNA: TGTGCCAGCAGCTGGACTAGCGGGAGCGCCGGGGAGCTGTTTTTT. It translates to CASSWTSGSAGELFF.

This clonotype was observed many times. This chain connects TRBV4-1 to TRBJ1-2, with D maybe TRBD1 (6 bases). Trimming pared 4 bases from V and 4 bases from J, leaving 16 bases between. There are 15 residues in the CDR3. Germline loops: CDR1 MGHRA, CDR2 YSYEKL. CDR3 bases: TGCGCCAGCAGCCGTAACAGGGAGGACGCCTATGGCTACACCTTC. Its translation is CASSRNREDAYGYTF.

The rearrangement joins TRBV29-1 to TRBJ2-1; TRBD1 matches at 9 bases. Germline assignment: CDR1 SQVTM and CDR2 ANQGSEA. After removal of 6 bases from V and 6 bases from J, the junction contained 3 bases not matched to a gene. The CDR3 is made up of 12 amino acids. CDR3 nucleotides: TGCAGCGTCCTGGACAGGGGCAATGAGCAGTTCTTC. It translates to CSVLDRGNEQFF.

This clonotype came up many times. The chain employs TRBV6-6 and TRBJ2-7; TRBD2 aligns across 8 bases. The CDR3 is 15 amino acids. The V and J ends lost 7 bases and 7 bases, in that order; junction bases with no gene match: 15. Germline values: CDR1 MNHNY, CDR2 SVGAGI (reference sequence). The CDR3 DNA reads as TGTGCCAGCACGTCGATCCAGCGGGGGCTCCCGGAGCAGTACTTC. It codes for CASTSIQRGLPEQYF.

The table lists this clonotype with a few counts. The CDR3 loop reads CASSLGQGGELFF. The CDR3 DNA sequence: TGTGCCAGCAGCTTAGGCCAGGGCGGGGAGCTGTTTTTT. The gene calls are TRBV7-2 and TRBJ2-2; D is possibly TRBD1 (5 bases). Trimming removed 1 base at V and 7 bases at J, with 7 bases between. Per the germline V gene, CDR1 is SGHTA and CDR2 is FQGNSA. This CDR3 is 13 amino acids long.

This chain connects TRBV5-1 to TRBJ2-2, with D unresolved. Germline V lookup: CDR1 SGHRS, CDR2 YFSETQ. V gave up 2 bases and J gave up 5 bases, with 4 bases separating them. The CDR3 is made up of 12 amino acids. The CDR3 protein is CASSFPTGELFF. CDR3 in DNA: TGCGCCAGCAGCTTTCCTACCGGGGAGCTGTTTTTT. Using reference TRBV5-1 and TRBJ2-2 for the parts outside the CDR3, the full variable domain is KAGVTQTPRYLIKTRGQQVTLSCSPISGHRSVSWYQQTPGQGLQFLFEYFSETQRNKGNFPGRFSGRQFSNSRSEMNVSTLELGDSALYLCASSFPTGELFFGEGSRLTVL.

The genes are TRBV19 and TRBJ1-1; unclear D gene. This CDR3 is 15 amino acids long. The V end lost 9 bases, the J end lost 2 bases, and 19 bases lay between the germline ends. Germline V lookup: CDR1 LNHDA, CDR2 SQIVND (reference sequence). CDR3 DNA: TGTGCCAGCTCCCTGCGCAGACGAAAAAACACTGAAGCTTTCTTT. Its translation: CASSLRRRKNTEAFF.

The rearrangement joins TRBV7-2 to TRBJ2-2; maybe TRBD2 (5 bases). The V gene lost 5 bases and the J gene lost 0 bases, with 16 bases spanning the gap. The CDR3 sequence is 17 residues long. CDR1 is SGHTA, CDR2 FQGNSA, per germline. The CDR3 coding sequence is TGTGCCAGCAGCCCGCCCGGGATGTTTTCGAACACCGGGGAGCTGTTTTTT. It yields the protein CASSPPGMFSNTGELFF.

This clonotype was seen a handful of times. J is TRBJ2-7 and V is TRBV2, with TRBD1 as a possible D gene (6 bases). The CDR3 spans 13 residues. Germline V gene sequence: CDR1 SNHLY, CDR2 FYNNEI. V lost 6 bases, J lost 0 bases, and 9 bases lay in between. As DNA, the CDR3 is TGTGCCAGCAGACGGGACACCTCCTACGAGCAGTACTTC. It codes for CASRRDTSYEQYF.

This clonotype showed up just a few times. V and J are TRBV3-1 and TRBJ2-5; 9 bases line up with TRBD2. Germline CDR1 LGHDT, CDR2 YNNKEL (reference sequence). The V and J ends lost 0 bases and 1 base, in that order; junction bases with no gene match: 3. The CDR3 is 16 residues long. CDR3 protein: CASSQDAGGSQETQYF. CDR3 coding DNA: TGTGCCAGCAGCCAAGATGCGGGAGGGTCCCAAGAGACCCAGTACTTC.

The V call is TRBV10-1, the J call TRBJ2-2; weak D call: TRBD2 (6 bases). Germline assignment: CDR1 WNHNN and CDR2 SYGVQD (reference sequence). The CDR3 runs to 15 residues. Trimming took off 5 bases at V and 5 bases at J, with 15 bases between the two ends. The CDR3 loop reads CASSRGTLGTGELFF. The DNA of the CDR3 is TGCGCCAGCAGTCGCGGGACCCTGGGGACCGGGGAGCTGTTTTTT.

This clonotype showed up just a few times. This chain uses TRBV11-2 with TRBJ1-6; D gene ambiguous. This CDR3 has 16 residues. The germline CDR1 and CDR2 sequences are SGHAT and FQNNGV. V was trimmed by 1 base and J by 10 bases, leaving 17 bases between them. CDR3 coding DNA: TGTGCCAGCAGCTTAGCAGGCGGGATGTATGGATCACCCCTCCACTTT. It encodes CASSLAGGMYGSPLHF.

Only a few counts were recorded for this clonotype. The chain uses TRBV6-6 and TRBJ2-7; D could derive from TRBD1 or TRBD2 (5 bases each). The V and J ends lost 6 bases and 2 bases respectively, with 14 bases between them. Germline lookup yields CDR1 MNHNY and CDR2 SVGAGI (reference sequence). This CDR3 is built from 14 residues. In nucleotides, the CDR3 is TGTGCCAGCAGGGTATGGGACCGACCCTACGAGCAGTACTTC. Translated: CASRVWDRPYEQYF.

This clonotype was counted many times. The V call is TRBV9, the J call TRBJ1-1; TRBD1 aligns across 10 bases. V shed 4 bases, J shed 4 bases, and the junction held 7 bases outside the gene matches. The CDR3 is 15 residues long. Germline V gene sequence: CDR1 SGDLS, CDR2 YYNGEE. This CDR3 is CASSTPGTGVTEAFF. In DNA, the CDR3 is TGTGCCAGCAGCACACCCGGGACAGGGGTCACTGAAGCTTTCTTT.